This TCR beta chain was recorded in a study of blood T cells in healthy people across ages. The authors ran a second PCR of roughly 6 to 12 cycles using a sample-barcoded 5' primer and a J-beta primer mix. From the 5' RACE reads, TCRdb called clonotypes with MiXCR, one entry per CDR3 protein. The profile shows approximately 940,000 distinct CDR3 sequences, 40% to 60% of them singletons. V lost 0 bases and J lost 5, with 16 bases in between. The length of the CDR3 is 15 residues. Germline V CDR1 and CDR2: DFQATT, SNEGSKA (reference sequence). J is TRBJ2-5 and V is TRBV20-1; a weak D match, TRBD1 (5 bases). Material: blood. This receptor was taken from a man younger than 40 in good health. CDR3 loop: CSARDPGSRGETQYF. CDR3 in DNA: TGCAGTGCTAGAGACCCAGGGTCCCGTGGGGAGACCCAGTACTTC.